Following are 4 T cell receptor beta chains from one sample sequenced in a study of blood T cell repertoires in COVID-19. Assay used: immunoSEQ multiplex PCR; TCRdb lists only in-frame clones, some missing. The sample carries fewer than 200,000 clones, 70% to 90% recorded once. Source material: peripheral blood. These TCRs come from an elderly woman with COVID-19, enrolled during active disease.

The chain joins TRBV19 to TRBJ1-5; possible D gene TRBD1, 5 bases. This CDR3 comprises 14 residues. V lost 5 bases, J lost 5 bases, and 13 bases lay in between. Germline CDR1 LNHDA, CDR2 SQIVND (reference sequence). CDR3 region: CASSWQGGDQPQHF. The DNA for the CDR3 is TGTGCCAGTAGTTGGCAGGGAGGGGATCAGCCCCAGCATTTT.

V is TRBV5-4 and J is TRBJ2-1; possibly TRBD2 for D (6 bases). V lost 4 bases to trimming and J lost 8 bases, with 13 bases between them. The CDR3 extends over 13 amino acids. Germline V gene lookup returns CDR1 SGHNT and CDR2 YYREEE (reference sequence). In DNA form, the CDR3 reads TGTGCCAGCAGCCGACTAGTGGGCGATGAGCAGTTCTTC. Translated: CASSRLVGDEQFF.

The rearrangement joins TRBV15 to TRBJ2-5; 13 nucleotides line up with TRBD2. This CDR3 has 16 amino acids. Per the germline V gene, CDR1 is LNHNV and CDR2 is YYDKDF (reference sequence). The V segment lost 4 bases and the J segment 5 bases; nucleotides outside the gene matches: 7. The CDR3 spells CATSTTSGGARETQYF. In DNA, the CDR3 is TGTGCCACCAGCACTACTAGCGGGGGGGCCCGGGAGACCCAGTACTTC. Full variable domain (outside the CDR3, taken from reference TRBV15 and TRBJ2-5): DAMVIQNPRYQVTQFGKPVTLSCSQTLNHNVMYWYQQKSSQAPKLLFHYYDKDFNNEADTPDNFQSRRPNTSFCFLDIRSPGLGDTAMYLCATSTTSGGARETQYFGPGTRLLVL.

CDR3 bases: TGTGCCAGCAGTTCCACCGGGACAGGGACTGCACCCCTCCACTTT. This gives the protein CASSSTGTGTAPLHF. The chain joins TRBV28 to TRBJ1-6; 9 bases are shared with TRBD1. The V gene end was trimmed by 4 bases and the J gene end by 11 bases; junction bases not matched to a gene: 9. The CDR3 has 15 amino acids. Germline loops: CDR1 MDHEN, CDR2 SYDVKM.